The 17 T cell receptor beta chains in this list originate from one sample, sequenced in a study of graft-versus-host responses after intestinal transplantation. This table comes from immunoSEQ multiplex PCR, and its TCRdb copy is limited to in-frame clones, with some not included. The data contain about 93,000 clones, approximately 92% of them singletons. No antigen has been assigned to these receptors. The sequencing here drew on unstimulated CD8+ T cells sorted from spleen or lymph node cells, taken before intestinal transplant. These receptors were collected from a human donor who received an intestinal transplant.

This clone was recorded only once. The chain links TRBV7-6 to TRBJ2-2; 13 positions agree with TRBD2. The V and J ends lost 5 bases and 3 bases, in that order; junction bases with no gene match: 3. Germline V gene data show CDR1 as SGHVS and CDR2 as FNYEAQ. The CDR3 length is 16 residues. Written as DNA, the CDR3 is TGTGCCAGCAGCCCAGGACTAGCGGGAGACACCGGGGAGCTGTTTTTT. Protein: CASSPGLAGDTGELFF.

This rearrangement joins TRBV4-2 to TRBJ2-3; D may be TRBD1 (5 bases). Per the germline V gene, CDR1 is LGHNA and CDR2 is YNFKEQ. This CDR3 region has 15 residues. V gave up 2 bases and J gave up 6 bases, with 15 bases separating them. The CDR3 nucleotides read TGTGCCAGCAGCCAACGATCAGGGCACATGGATACGCAGTATTTT. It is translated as CASSQRSGHMDTQYF.

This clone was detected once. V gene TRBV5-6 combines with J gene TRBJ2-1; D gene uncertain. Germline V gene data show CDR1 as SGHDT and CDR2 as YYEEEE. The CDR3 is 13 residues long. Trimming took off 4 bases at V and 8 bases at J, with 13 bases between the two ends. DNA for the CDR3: TGTGCCAGCAGCCCTGAGTCCCGTTATGAGCAGTTCTTC. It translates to CASSPESRYEQFF.

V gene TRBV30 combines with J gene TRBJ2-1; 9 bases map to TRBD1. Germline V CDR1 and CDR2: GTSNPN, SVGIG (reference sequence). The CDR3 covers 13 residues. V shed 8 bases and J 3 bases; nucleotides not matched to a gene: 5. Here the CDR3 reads CAADRGHYNEQFF. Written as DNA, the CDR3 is TGTGCCGCGGACAGGGGACACTACAATGAGCAGTTCTTC.

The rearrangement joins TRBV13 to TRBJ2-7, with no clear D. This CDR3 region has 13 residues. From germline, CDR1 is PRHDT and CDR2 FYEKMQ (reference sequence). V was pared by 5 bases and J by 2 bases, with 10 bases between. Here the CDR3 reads CASSPLTPYEQYF. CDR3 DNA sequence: TGTGCCAGCAGCCCATTGACACCCTACGAGCAGTACTTC.

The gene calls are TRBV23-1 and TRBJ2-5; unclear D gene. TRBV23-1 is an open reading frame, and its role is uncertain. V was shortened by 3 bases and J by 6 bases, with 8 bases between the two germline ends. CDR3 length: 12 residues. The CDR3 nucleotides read TGCGCCAGCAGTCAGGTAGAAAAGACCCAGTACTTC. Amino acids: CASSQVEKTQYF.

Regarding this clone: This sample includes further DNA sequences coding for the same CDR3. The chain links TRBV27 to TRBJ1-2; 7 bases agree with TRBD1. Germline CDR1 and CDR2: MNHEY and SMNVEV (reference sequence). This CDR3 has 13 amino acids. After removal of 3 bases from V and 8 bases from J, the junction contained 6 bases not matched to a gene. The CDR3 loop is CASSFATGYGYTF. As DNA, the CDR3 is TGTGCCAGCAGTTTTGCGACAGGGTACGGCTACACCTTC.

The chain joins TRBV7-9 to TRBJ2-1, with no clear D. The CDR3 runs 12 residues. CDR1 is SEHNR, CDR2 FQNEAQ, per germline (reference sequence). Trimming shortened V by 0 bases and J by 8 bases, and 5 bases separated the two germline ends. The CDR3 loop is CASSLAFHEQFF. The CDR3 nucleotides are TGTGCCAGCAGCTTAGCCTTTCATGAGCAGTTCTTC. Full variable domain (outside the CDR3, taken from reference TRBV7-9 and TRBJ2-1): DTGVSQNPRHKITKRGQNVTFRCDPISEHNRLYWYRQTLGQGPEFLTYFQNEAQLEKSRLLSDRFSAERPKGSFSTLEIQRTEQGDSAMYLCASSLAFHEQFFGPGTRLTVL.

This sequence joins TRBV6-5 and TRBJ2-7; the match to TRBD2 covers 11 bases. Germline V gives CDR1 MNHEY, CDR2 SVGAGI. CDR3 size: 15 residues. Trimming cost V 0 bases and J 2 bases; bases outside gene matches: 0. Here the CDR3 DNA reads TGTGCCAGCAGTTACTCGACTAGCGGGACCTACGAGCAGTACTTC. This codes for CASSYSTSGTYEQYF.

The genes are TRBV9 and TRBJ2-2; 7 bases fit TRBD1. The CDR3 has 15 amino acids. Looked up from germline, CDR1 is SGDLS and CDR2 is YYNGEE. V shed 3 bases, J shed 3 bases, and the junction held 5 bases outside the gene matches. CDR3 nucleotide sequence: TGTGCCAGCAGCGACCGGGACAGCTACACCGGGGAGCTGTTTTTT. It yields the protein CASSDRDSYTGELFF.

The CDR3 spells CASSAGGGGGELFF. The CDR3 bases are TGTGCCAGCAGCGCAGGGGGCGGCGGCGGGGAGCTGTTTTTT. This chain connects TRBV6-5 to TRBJ2-2; 8 bases line up with TRBD1. V lost 6 bases to trimming and J lost 7 bases; unmatched junction nucleotides: 7. This CDR3 region has 14 residues. CDR1 and CDR2 (germline): MNHEY, SVGAGI.

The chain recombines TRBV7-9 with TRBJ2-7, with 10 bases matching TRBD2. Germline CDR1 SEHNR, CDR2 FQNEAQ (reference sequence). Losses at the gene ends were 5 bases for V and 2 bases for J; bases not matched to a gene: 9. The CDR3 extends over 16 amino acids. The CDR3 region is CASSTTRTSGAYEQYF. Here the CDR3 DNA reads TGTGCCAGCAGCACCACGAGGACTAGCGGCGCCTACGAGCAGTACTTC.

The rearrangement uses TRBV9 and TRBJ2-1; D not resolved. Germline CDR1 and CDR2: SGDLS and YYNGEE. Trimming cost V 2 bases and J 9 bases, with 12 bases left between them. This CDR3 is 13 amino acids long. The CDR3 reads CASSVLDSFEQFF. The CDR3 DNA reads TGTGCCAGCAGCGTCCTAGACTCCTTTGAGCAGTTCTTC.

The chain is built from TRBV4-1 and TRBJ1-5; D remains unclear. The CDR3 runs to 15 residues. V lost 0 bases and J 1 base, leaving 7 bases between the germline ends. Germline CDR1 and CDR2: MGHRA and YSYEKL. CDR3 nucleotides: TGCGCCAGCAGCCAAGATAGAAGCAGCAATCAGCCCCAGCATTTT. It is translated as CASSQDRSSNQPQHF.

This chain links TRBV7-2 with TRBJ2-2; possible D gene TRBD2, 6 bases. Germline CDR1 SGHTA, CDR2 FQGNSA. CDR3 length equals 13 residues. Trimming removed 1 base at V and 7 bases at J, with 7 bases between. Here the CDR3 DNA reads TGTGCCAGCAGCTTAGTGACTAGCGGGGAGCTGTTTTTT. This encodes CASSLVTSGELFF.

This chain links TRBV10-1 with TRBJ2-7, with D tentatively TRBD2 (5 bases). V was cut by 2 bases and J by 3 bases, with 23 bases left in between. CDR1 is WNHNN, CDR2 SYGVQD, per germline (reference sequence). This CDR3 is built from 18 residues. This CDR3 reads CASSELAGTLLPNYEQYF. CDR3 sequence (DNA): TGCGCCAGCAGTGAGCTCGCGGGCACTCTTCTGCCGAACTACGAGCAGTACTTC.

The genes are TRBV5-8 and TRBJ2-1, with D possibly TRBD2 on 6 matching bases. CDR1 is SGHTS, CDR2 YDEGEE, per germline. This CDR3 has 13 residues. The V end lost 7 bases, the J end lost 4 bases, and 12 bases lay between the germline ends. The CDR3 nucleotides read TGTGCCAGCGGCGGGATTAGTTACAATGAGCAGTTCTTC. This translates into CASGGISYNEQFF.